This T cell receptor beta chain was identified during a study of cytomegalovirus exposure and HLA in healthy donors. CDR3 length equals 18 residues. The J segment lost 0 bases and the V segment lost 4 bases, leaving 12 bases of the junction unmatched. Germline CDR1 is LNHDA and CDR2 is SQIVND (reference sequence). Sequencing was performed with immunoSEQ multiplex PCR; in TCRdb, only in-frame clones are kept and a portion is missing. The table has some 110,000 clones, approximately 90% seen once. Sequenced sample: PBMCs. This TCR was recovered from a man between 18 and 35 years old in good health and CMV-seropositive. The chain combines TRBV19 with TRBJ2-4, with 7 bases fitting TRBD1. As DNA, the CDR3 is TGTGCCAGTAGTAGTTCCGGGACAGTCTTTCTAGCCAAAAACATTCAGTACTTC. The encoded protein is CASSSSGTVFLAKNIQYF. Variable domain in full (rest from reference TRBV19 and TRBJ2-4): DGGITQSPKYLFRKEGQNVTLSCEQNLNHDAMYWYRQDPGQGLRLIYYSQIVNDFQKGDIAEGYSVSREKKESFPLTVTSAQKNPTAFYLCASSSSGTVFLAKNIQYFGAGTRLSVL.